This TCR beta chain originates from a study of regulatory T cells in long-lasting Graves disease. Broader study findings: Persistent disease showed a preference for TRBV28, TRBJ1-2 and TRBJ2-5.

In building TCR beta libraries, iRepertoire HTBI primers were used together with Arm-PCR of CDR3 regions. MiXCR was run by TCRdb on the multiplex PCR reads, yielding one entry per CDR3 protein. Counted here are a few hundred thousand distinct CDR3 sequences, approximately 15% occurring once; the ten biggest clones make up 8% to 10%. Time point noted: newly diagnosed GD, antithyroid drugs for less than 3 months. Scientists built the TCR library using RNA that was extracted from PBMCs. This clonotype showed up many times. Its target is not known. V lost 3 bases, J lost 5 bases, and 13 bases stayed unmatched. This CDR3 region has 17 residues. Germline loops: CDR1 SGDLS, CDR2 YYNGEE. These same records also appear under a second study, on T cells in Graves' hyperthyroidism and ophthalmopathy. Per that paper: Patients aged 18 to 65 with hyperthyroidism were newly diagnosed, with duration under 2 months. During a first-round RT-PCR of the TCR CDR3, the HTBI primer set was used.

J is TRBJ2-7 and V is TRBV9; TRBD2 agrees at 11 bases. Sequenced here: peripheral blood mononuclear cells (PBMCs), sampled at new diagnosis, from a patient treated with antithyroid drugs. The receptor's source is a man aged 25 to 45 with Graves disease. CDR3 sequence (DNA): TGTGCCAGCAGCGGGACGCCCCAATTAGCGGGAGGGCACGAGCAGTACTTC. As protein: CASSGTPQLAGGHEQYF.